This T cell receptor beta chain originates from a study of T-cell reconstitution after alpha-beta-depleted transplantation in children. Construction of the TCRbeta library involved unique molecular identifiers. TCRdb ran MiXCR on the PCR reads and lists one entry per CDR3 protein. The sample records roughly 150,000 distinct CDR3 sequences, approximately 12% being singletons. Germline V gene data show CDR1 as SGHAT and CDR2 as FQNNGV. V was trimmed by 0 bases and J by 3 bases, leaving 7 bases between them. The CDR3 contains 14 residues. Study-level results: Reports say that about two months after transplant, the alpha-beta T cells came out of several hundred graft clones that had expanded. T-cell numbers and diversity, one year after transplant, stemmed largely from T cells that were newly produced.

This clonotype was counted ten times or more. Its antigen is not identified. Source: PBMCs, taken before TCRalphabeta/CD19-depleted stem cell transplant. The J gene is TRBJ2-3, the V gene TRBV11-2, with D tentatively TRBD1 (6 bases). The TCR sequence derives from a boy aged 2 to 10 with acute myeloid leukemia, due to receive a stem cell transplant. CDR3 protein: CASSLERGTDTQYF. The CDR3 DNA reads as TGTGCCAGCAGCTTAGAAAGGGGGACAGATACGCAGTATTTT. The full variable domain, rest sourced from reference TRBV11-2 and TRBJ2-3, is EAGVAQSPRYKIIEKRQSVAFWCNPISGHATLYWYQQILGQGPKLLIQFQNNGVVDDSQLPKDRFSAERLKGVDSTLKIQPAKLEDSAVYLCASSLERGTDTQYFGPGTRLTVL.